The 32 T cell receptor beta chains presented below share a single source sample, sequenced in a study of blood T cell repertoires in COVID-19. Produced via immunoSEQ multiplex PCR; TCRdb's table is partial and in-frame only. This sample has 100,000 to 150,000 clones, with around 89% found just once. Sequencing input: peripheral blood. All receptors come from a man aged 50 or older with active or convalescent COVID-19.

The chain is built from TRBV19 and TRBJ2-3, with D perhaps matching TRBD1 (6 bases). CDR1 LNHDA and CDR2 SQIVND come from the germline V gene (reference sequence). With 10 bases removed from V and 2 bases from J, the gap between germline ends came to 19 bases. The CDR3 sequence is 15 residues long. The CDR3 nucleotides read TGTGCCACATGTCCCGACAGGCTTGCCACAGATACGCAGTATTTT. It translates to CATCPDRLATDTQYF.

The J gene is TRBJ2-2, the V gene TRBV18; 9 positions match TRBD1. J was trimmed by 5 bases and V by 3 bases; bases with no gene match: 7. CDR3 length: 16 residues. From germline, CDR1 is KGHSH and CDR2 LQKENI. DNA for the CDR3: TGTGCCAGCTCACCGGAACAGGGGGCACTGACCGGGGAGCTGTTTTTT. Translation: CASSPEQGALTGELFF.

V is TRBV7-2 and J is TRBJ2-1; maybe TRBD1 (5 bases). Per germline, CDR1 SGHTA and CDR2 FQGNSA. With 0 bases removed from V and 7 bases from J, the gap between germline ends came to 13 bases. This CDR3 is built from 15 residues. The DNA of the CDR3 is TGTGCCAGCAGCTTAGCGGCAGGGCTTTTGAATGAGCAGTTCTTC. It yields the protein CASSLAAGLLNEQFF.

The genes are TRBV6-2 or TRBV6-3 and TRBJ2-1; TRBD2 aligns across 15 bases. Germline-derived CDR1 and CDR2 are MNHEY and SVGEGT. The CDR3 consists of 19 residues. V lost 0 bases, J lost 4 bases, and 7 bases stayed unmatched. The DNA of the CDR3 is TGTGCCAGCAGTTACTCGGGGACTAGCGGGGGGTTTAAATACAATGAGCAGTTCTTC. It codes for CASSYSGTSGGFKYNEQFF.

The V and J genes are TRBV10-3 and TRBJ1-1; the D is unclear. The CDR3 covers 15 residues. With 3 bases removed from V and 0 bases from J, the gap between germline ends came to 11 bases. Germline V gene data show CDR1 as ENHRY and CDR2 as SYGVKD. This CDR3 is CAISDFAAMNTEAFF. CDR3 bases: TGTGCCATCAGTGATTTCGCGGCAATGAACACTGAAGCTTTCTTT.

V gene TRBV6-5 combines with J gene TRBJ1-3; TRBD1 aligns across 8 bases. The CDR3 length is 15 residues. The germline V gene has CDR1 MNHEY and CDR2 SVGAGI. The ends lost 4 bases at V and 0 bases at J; junction bases unmatched: 2. CDR3 DNA: TGTGCCAGCAGTTTGGACAGGGTCTCTGGAAACACCATATATTTT. Its protein is CASSLDRVSGNTIYF.

V and J are TRBV5-1 and TRBJ1-4, with 7 bases lining up with TRBD1. CDR1 and CDR2 from the germline V gene are SGHRS and YFSETQ. V dropped 3 bases and J dropped 4; count of bases not matched to a gene: 6. The CDR3 has 15 residues. The CDR3 sequence is CASSSGTAFNEKLFF. In nucleotides, the CDR3 is TGCGCCAGCAGCTCTGGGACAGCCTTTAATGAAAAACTGTTTTTT.

The gene calls are TRBV10-1 and TRBJ2-1; TRBD2 aligns across 8 bases. Germline values: CDR1 WNHNN, CDR2 SYGVQD (reference sequence). Unmatched junction bases numbered 4, after V lost 3 bases and J lost 0 bases. The CDR3 length is 16 residues. CDR3: CASSDRLAGSYNEQFF. The CDR3 nucleotides read TGCGCCAGCAGTGATCGCCTAGCGGGCTCCTACAATGAGCAGTTCTTC.

The rearrangement links TRBV28 to TRBJ1-2; 8 bases match TRBD1. V gave up 7 bases and J gave up 4 bases; unmatched junction bases: 8. Germline lookup yields CDR1 MDHEN and CDR2 SYDVKM. The CDR3 spans 14 residues. CDR3 residues: CASNQGQGFYGYTF. CDR3 coding DNA: TGTGCCAGCAACCAAGGACAGGGCTTCTATGGCTACACCTTC.

The chain combines TRBV14 with TRBJ1-5; 7 bases align to TRBD1. Germline CDR1 SGHDN, CDR2 FVKESK. The junction had 5 bases not matched to a gene; V was cut back by 2 bases and J by 7 bases. This CDR3 has 14 amino acids. The CDR3 is CASSQQGVGQPQHF. The DNA for the CDR3 is TGTGCCAGCAGCCAACAGGGGGTTGGACAGCCCCAGCATTTT.

This chain connects TRBV4-1 to TRBJ2-1; the match to TRBD2 covers 11 bases. Germline V lookup: CDR1 MGHRA, CDR2 YSYEKL. This CDR3 region has 16 residues. Trimming removed 5 bases from V and 6 bases from J; junction bases left unmatched: 9. CDR3 sequence: CASSRLASGGFNEQFF. The CDR3 DNA sequence: TGCGCCAGCAGCAGACTGGCTAGCGGGGGGTTCAATGAGCAGTTCTTC.

This chain links TRBV25-1 with TRBJ1-3; possibly TRBD1 for D (5 bases). The germline V gene has CDR1 MGHDK and CDR2 SYGVNS. The V gene lost 4 bases and the J gene lost 0 bases, with 10 bases spanning the gap. The CDR3 is 15 amino acids. The CDR3 DNA reads TGTGCCAGCAGTGGGGGGGACGACTCTGGAAACACCATATATTTT. This translates into CASSGGDDSGNTIYF.

The CDR3: CASSISEVDSPLHF. Written as DNA, the CDR3 is TGTGCCAGTAGTATCTCCGAGGTGGATTCACCCCTCCACTTT. This chain links TRBV19 with TRBJ1-6; unclear D gene. This CDR3 is 14 amino acids long. Trimming removed 3 bases at V and 8 bases at J, with 11 bases between. The germline gives CDR1 LNHDA, CDR2 SQIVND (reference sequence).

CDR3 sequence reads: CASKNRGDTGELFF. The CDR3 DNA reads as TGTGCCAGTAAAAATCGGGGGGACACCGGGGAGCTGTTTTTT. The V gene is TRBV19, the J gene TRBJ2-2; 7 nucleotides align to TRBD2. The CDR3 totals 14 residues. V gave up 7 bases and J gave up 3 bases; unmatched junction bases: 5. Germline CDR1 is LNHDA and CDR2 is SQIVND (reference sequence).

The chain couples TRBV5-4 to TRBJ2-5; 9 nucleotides align to TRBD2. With 0 bases clipped from V and 4 bases from J, the junction kept 1 base outside the gene matches. In germline, CDR1 is SGHNT, CDR2 YYREEE (reference sequence). This CDR3 spans 14 amino acids. CDR3 DNA: TGTGCCAGCAGCTTGGGACTAGCGGCAGAGACCCAGTACTTC. This codes for CASSLGLAAETQYF.

The chain has TRBV25-1 and TRBJ1-5; D gene ambiguous. The CDR3 covers 14 residues. V shed 1 base and J shed 4 bases, with 8 bases lying between them. Germline CDR1 and CDR2: MGHDK and SYGVNS. CDR3: CASSESVRNQPQHF. The DNA of the CDR3 is TGTGCCAGCAGTGAATCCGTTCGGAATCAGCCCCAGCATTTT.

The rearrangement uses TRBV14 and TRBJ1-2, with D perhaps TRBD1 (5 bases). Trimming cost V 3 bases and J 8 bases, with 13 bases left between them. The V gene's germline CDR1 is SGHDN and CDR2 FVKESK. This CDR3 spans 13 amino acids. This CDR3 is CASSHLEGEGYTF. The CDR3 DNA reads as TGTGCCAGCAGCCACCTCGAAGGGGAAGGCTACACCTTC.

The rearrangement joins TRBV30 to TRBJ2-2; D possibly corresponds to TRBD2 (5 bases). Trimming removed 1 base at V and 6 bases at J, with 15 bases between. CDR3 length: 15 amino acids. Germline CDR1 reads GTSNPN; CDR2 reads SVGIG (reference sequence). CDR3 in amino acids: CAWSALRAGSGELFF. CDR3 sequence (DNA): TGTGCCTGGAGTGCCCTGAGGGCCGGTTCCGGGGAGCTGTTTTTT.

V gene TRBV6-2 or TRBV6-3 combines with J gene TRBJ1-1; TRBD1 might be the D (5 bases). The CDR3 totals 13 residues. Germline CDR1 is MNHEY and CDR2 is SVGEGT. V shed 3 bases and J shed 4 bases, with 9 bases lying between them. The DNA for the CDR3 is TGTGCCAGCAGTTATACGCAGGGCACTGAAGCTTTCTTT. Its protein is CASSYTQGTEAFF.

Here the CDR3 reads CASSLAQGAGAGELFF. CDR3 DNA: TGTGCCAGCAGCTTAGCTCAGGGAGCGGGAGCCGGGGAGCTGTTTTTT. V gene TRBV7-7 combines with J gene TRBJ2-2; TRBD2 matches at 8 bases. The V gene end was trimmed by 0 bases and the J gene end by 6 bases; junction bases not matched to a gene: 6. Germline lookup yields CDR1 SSHAT and CDR2 FNYEAQ (reference sequence). The length of the CDR3 is 16 residues.

This chain uses TRBV18 with TRBJ2-7, with 9 nucleotides matching TRBD1. CDR1 and CDR2 (germline): KGHSH, LQKENI. V trimming: 2 bases; J trimming: 5 bases; junction bases outside the gene matches: 7. The CDR3 has 15 amino acids. In nucleotides, the CDR3 is TGTGCCAGCTCACCAAACGGACAGGGGACCCACGAGCAGTACTTC. Residues: CASSPNGQGTHEQYF.

This clone appeared a single time. The rearrangement links TRBV19 to TRBJ1-1; possibly TRBD1 for D (5 bases). Trimming stripped 7 bases from V and 1 base from J, with 13 bases between. Germline V gives CDR1 LNHDA, CDR2 SQIVND (reference sequence). CDR3 length: 14 amino acids. The CDR3 DNA follows: TGTGCCAGTATGGCAGGGAGGGGGAACACTGAAGCTTTCTTT. Translating it yields CASMAGRGNTEAFF.

This chain uses TRBV5-1 with TRBJ1-4; 8 nucleotides match TRBD1. Germline V gives CDR1 SGHRS, CDR2 YFSETQ. Unmatched junction bases numbered 5, after V lost 4 bases and J lost 3 bases. The CDR3 consists of 15 residues. CDR3 bases: TGCGCCAGCAGCGACCCACAGGGGGCTAATGAAAAACTGTTTTTT. Translation: CASSDPQGANEKLFF.

The CDR3 DNA follows: TGTGCCAGCAGCCCGTCAGGCATTAATGAAAAACTGTTTTTT. Translated: CASSPSGINEKLFF. The chain links TRBV3-1 (or the pseudogene TRBV3-2) to TRBJ1-4; no clear D gene. Germline CDR1 LGHDT, CDR2 YNNKEL (reference sequence). This CDR3 has 14 amino acids. Trimming removed 4 bases from V and 4 bases from J, with 10 bases in between.

The CDR3 sequence is CASFPEADTQYF. The CDR3 bases are TGTGCCAGCTTTCCAGAGGCAGATACGCAGTATTTT. The V and J genes are TRBV11-2 and TRBJ2-3; D not resolved. CDR3 length: 12 residues. V gave up 8 bases and J gave up 4 bases, with 10 bases separating them. In germline, CDR1 is SGHAT, CDR2 FQNNGV.

The chain uses TRBV24-1 and TRBJ2-7; 8 bases align to TRBD1. CDR3 length equals 13 residues. Germline V gives CDR1 KGHDR, CDR2 SFDVKD. J lost 6 bases, V lost 7 bases, and 7 bases had no gene match. The CDR3: CATRRGQEGEQYF. CDR3 bases: TGTGCCACCAGAAGGGGACAGGAGGGCGAGCAGTACTTC.

The CDR3 sequence is CASSQELAASSYNEQFF. Here the CDR3 DNA reads TGTGCCAGCTCACAAGAACTAGCGGCTAGCTCCTACAATGAGCAGTTCTTC. The V call is TRBV18, the J call TRBJ2-1; 8 bases line up with TRBD2. J was trimmed by 0 bases and V by 4 bases; bases with no gene match: 8. The CDR3 extends over 17 amino acids. Germline V gene lookup returns CDR1 KGHSH and CDR2 LQKENI.

V usage is TRBV4-1 and J usage is TRBJ2-1; 13 bases match TRBD2. CDR3 length: 21 amino acids. V gave up 0 bases and J gave up 2 bases; unmatched junction bases: 13. CDR1 is MGHRA, CDR2 YSYEKL, per germline. The CDR3 region is CASSQDPTGLAGAGPYNEQFF. DNA for the CDR3: TGCGCCAGCAGCCAAGATCCGACAGGACTAGCGGGAGCAGGCCCCTACAATGAGCAGTTCTTC.

The V and J genes are TRBV29-1 and TRBJ2-7, with 7 positions matching TRBD1. The germline V gene has CDR1 SQVTM and CDR2 ANQGSEA. The CDR3 has 13 residues. The ends lost 5 bases at V and 1 base at J; junction bases unmatched: 5. This CDR3 reads CSVRQGTSYEQYF. CDR3 DNA sequence: TGCAGCGTTAGACAGGGAACGTCCTACGAGCAGTACTTC.

This chain uses TRBV6-5 with TRBJ2-7, with TRBD1 as a possible D gene (5 bases). V was clipped by 6 bases and J by 3 bases, with 15 bases between them. CDR1 MNHEY and CDR2 SVGAGI come from the germline V gene. The CDR3 runs to 14 residues. CDR3 sequence reads: CASSQLTTDYEQYF. CDR3 nucleotides: TGTGCCAGCAGCCAACTTACGACAGACTACGAGCAGTACTTC.

This chain links TRBV4-3 with TRBJ1-1, with D unclear. The V gene's germline CDR1 is LGHNA and CDR2 YSLEER. V was clipped by 0 bases and J by 1 base, with 12 bases between them. This CDR3 contains 16 residues. The DNA for the CDR3 is TGCGCCAGCAGCCAAGAAACCGTCTCGGGGAACACTGAAGCTTTCTTT. Amino acids: CASSQETVSGNTEAFF.

This chain uses TRBV6-5 with TRBJ2-7; TRBD2 matches at 8 bases. Germline V gives CDR1 MNHEY, CDR2 SVGAGI. V lost 6 bases and J lost 6; bases outside the gene matches: 13. CDR3 length: 15 amino acids. CDR3: CASRVRGRRVSEQYF. DNA for the CDR3: TGTGCCAGCAGAGTTCGCGGGAGGCGAGTTAGCGAGCAGTACTTC.